A single sample gave rise to the 28 T cell receptor beta chains below, sequenced in a study of blood T cell repertoires in COVID-19. Using immunoSEQ multiplex PCR, the repertoire was profiled, and TCRdb retains in-frame clones only, with some absent. The sample records about 170,000 clones, approximately 84% being singletons. Sequenced sample: peripheral blood. The receptors stem from a human donor with acute or convalescent COVID-19. The donor label of this sample is uncertain.

V gene TRBV9 combines with J gene TRBJ1-2, with unresolved D. Looked up from germline, CDR1 is SGDLS and CDR2 is YYNGEE. Trimming cost V 4 bases and J 8 bases, with 24 bases left between them. The CDR3 sequence is 16 residues long. The CDR3 sequence: CASSPQAAAALRGYTF. The DNA for the CDR3 is TGTGCCAGCAGCCCACAAGCCGCGGCCGCGCTAAGGGGCTACACCTTC.

As for this clone: The junction and the germline gene differ at one end; a read error may be behind it. This chain connects TRBV2 to TRBJ2-5, with 11 bases fitting TRBD2. CDR3 size: 15 residues. Per the germline V gene, CDR1 is SNHLY and CDR2 is FYNNEI. The CDR3 spells CASREGTSGRWTQYF. The DNA of the CDR3 is TGTGCCAGCAGAGAAGGGACTAGCGGTCGGTGGACCCAGTACTTC.

The V call is TRBV5-1, the J call TRBJ2-1, with TRBD2 matching over 10 bases. Germline assignment: CDR1 SGHRS and CDR2 YFSETQ. The CDR3 totals 16 residues. Trimming at V came to 1 base and at J to 10 bases, leaving 11 bases not matched to a gene. CDR3 sequence reads: CASSLINQREGGEQFF. CDR3 nucleotide sequence: TGCGCCAGCAGCTTGATTAACCAGCGGGAGGGAGGGGAGCAGTTCTTC. Variable domain in full (rest from reference TRBV5-1 and TRBJ2-1): KAGVTQTPRYLIKTRGQQVTLSCSPISGHRSVSWYQQTPGQGLQFLFEYFSETQRNKGNFPGRFSGRQFSNSRSEMNVSTLELGDSALYLCASSLINQREGGEQFFGPGTRLTVL.

The chain has TRBV19 and TRBJ1-2; maybe TRBD1 (6 bases). The CDR3 is 15 residues long. V lost 5 bases and J 5 bases, leaving 18 bases between the germline ends. Germline lookup yields CDR1 LNHDA and CDR2 SQIVND (reference sequence). The CDR3 loop reads CASSPSTGGPYGYTF. CDR3 sequence (DNA): TGTGCCAGTAGTCCCTCGACAGGTGGCCCGTATGGCTACACCTTC.

In this sample, this clone turned up a few times. The chain couples TRBV6-2 or TRBV6-3 to TRBJ2-7, with D possibly matching TRBD2 (7 bases). The ends were cut back, 6 bases at V and 3 bases at J, with 15 bases in the middle. Germline V gives CDR1 MNHEY, CDR2 SVGEGT. This CDR3 is 14 amino acids long. The CDR3 here is CASSGTGGRYEQYF. CDR3 DNA: TGTGCCAGCAGCGGAACCGGGGGGCGCTACGAGCAGTACTTC.

The J gene is TRBJ2-7, the V gene TRBV28; 7 bases are shared with TRBD2. CDR1 is MDHEN and CDR2 is SYDVKM in the germline V gene. The CDR3 length is 14 residues. After removal of 8 bases from V and 4 bases from J, the junction contained 11 bases not matched to a gene. The CDR3 coding sequence is TGTGCCAGCCAGGAAGGACTAGTGGGTTACGAGCAGTACTTC. The encoded protein is CASQEGLVGYEQYF.

The chain joins TRBV5-5 to TRBJ1-2, with 9 nucleotides matching TRBD1. The CDR3 has 15 amino acids. V shed 5 bases and J 4 bases; nucleotides not matched to a gene: 9. Germline V lookup: CDR1 SGHKS, CDR2 YYEKEE (reference sequence). The DNA of the CDR3 is TGTGCCAGCAGGGCTGGGACAGGGATCCTCTATGGCTACACCTTC. Its translation is CASRAGTGILYGYTF.

V and J are TRBV7-2 and TRBJ1-1; D may be TRBD1 (6 bases). V lost 6 bases to trimming and J lost 7 bases, with 18 bases between them. The CDR3 contains 14 residues. Per germline, CDR1 SGHTA and CDR2 FQGNSA. In nucleotides, the CDR3 is TGTGCCAGCAGTGCTTTAGGGCAGGGGTTTGAAGCTTTCTTT. Translated, it gives CASSALGQGFEAFF.

V and J are TRBV5-6 and TRBJ2-4, with D possibly being TRBD2 (5 bases). Trimming took off 0 bases at V and 1 base at J, with 5 bases between the two ends. Germline CDR1 and CDR2: SGHDT and YYEEEE. CDR3 length equals 14 residues. CDR3 coding DNA: TGTGCCAGCAGCTTGGGAGGGGCCAAAAACATTCAGTACTTC. Amino acid sequence: CASSLGGAKNIQYF.

This rearrangement joins TRBV7-2 to TRBJ2-3; D is possibly TRBD2 (5 bases). This CDR3 has 17 amino acids. V dropped 5 bases and J dropped 2 bases, with 20 bases sitting between them. The germline gives CDR1 SGHTA, CDR2 FQGNSA. CDR3 DNA: TGTGCCAGCAGCCCCTCCCGGGCGGGTACAACCACAGATACGCAGTATTTT. It yields the protein CASSPSRAGTTTDTQYF.

The V and J genes are TRBV18 and TRBJ2-7; no clear D gene. This CDR3 contains 13 residues. CDR1 and CDR2 (germline): KGHSH, LQKENI. The ends were cut back, 3 bases at V and 0 bases at J, with 6 bases in the middle. CDR3 amino acids: CASSPSSSYEQYF. The CDR3 nucleotides are TGTGCCAGCTCACCTTCGAGCTCCTACGAGCAGTACTTC.

This chain links TRBV3-1 (or the pseudogene TRBV3-2) with TRBJ1-1, with unresolved D. Per the germline V gene, CDR1 is LGHDT and CDR2 is YNNKEL (reference sequence). The CDR3 loop spans 14 amino acids. Trimming removed 0 bases from V and 8 bases from J, with 13 bases in between. The CDR3 sequence: CASSQDPEQREAFF. The CDR3 nucleotides are TGTGCCAGCAGCCAAGACCCCGAGCAGAGGGAAGCTTTCTTT.

This chain links TRBV6-1 with TRBJ1-5; tentative D call: TRBD1 (6 bases). Trimming stripped 3 bases from V and 7 bases from J, with 13 bases between. The CDR3 has 14 amino acids. The germline V gene encodes CDR1 MNHNS and CDR2 SASEGT. The CDR3 loop is CASSEGAYGQPQHF. CDR3 bases: TGTGCCAGCAGTGAGGGGGCGTACGGACAGCCCCAGCATTTT.

The chain carries TRBV6-5 and TRBJ1-2; D is possibly TRBD1 (5 bases). Trimming stripped 5 bases from V and 4 bases from J, with 11 bases between. This CDR3 region has 13 residues. Germline loops: CDR1 MNHEY, CDR2 SVGAGI. The CDR3 DNA reads TGTGCCAGCAGTAACGGGCAGGGCTATGGCTACACCTTC. Its protein is CASSNGQGYGYTF.

The V call is TRBV7-9, the J call TRBJ2-5; 14 bases are shared with TRBD2. CDR3 length: 17 residues. With V trimmed by 4 bases and J by 3 bases, 7 bases remained unmatched. CDR1 is SEHNR, CDR2 FQNEAQ, per germline (reference sequence). CDR3 protein: CASSSRTSGGPKETQYF. Here the CDR3 DNA reads TGTGCCAGCAGCTCCAGGACTAGCGGGGGGCCCAAAGAGACCCAGTACTTC.

This chain connects TRBV6-5 to TRBJ2-5, with 12 bases lining up with TRBD1. V shed 8 bases and J 5 bases; nucleotides not matched to a gene: 6. Germline-derived CDR1 and CDR2 are MNHEY and SVGAGI. The CDR3 is 14 amino acids. CDR3 DNA sequence: TGTGCCAGCGGTCCCGGGACAGGGGGCGAGACCCAGTACTTC. This codes for CASGPGTGGETQYF.

V and J are TRBV9 and TRBJ2-1, with 8 positions matching TRBD2. The CDR3 has 15 amino acids. Germline CDR1 reads SGDLS; CDR2 reads YYNGEE. V dropped 2 bases and J dropped 3; count of bases not matched to a gene: 4. The CDR3 region is CASSVSSGGYNEQFF. CDR3 nucleotide sequence: TGTGCCAGCAGCGTTTCCAGCGGGGGCTACAATGAGCAGTTCTTC.

V gene TRBV5-1 combines with J gene TRBJ1-3; 10 bases fit TRBD1. Losses at the gene ends were 6 bases for V and 0 bases for J; bases not matched to a gene: 21. CDR1 is SGHRS, CDR2 YFSETQ, per germline. The CDR3 runs 21 residues. For the CDR3, the DNA is TGCGCCAGCATAGGACCCGCCCCGGGACAGGGGTCCCTAAGCTCTGGAAACACCATATATTTT. It codes for CASIGPAPGQGSLSSGNTIYF. Complete variable domain (other parts from reference TRBV5-1 and TRBJ1-3): KAGVTQTPRYLIKTRGQQVTLSCSPISGHRSVSWYQQTPGQGLQFLFEYFSETQRNKGNFPGRFSGRQFSNSRSEMNVSTLELGDSALYLCASIGPAPGQGSLSSGNTIYFGEGSWLTVV.

This chain joins TRBV25-1 and TRBJ1-1; D gene ambiguous. The germline gives CDR1 MGHDK, CDR2 SYGVNS. V lost 1 base, J lost 8 bases, and 14 bases lay in between. The CDR3 length is 14 residues. The CDR3: CASSEFVDGPEAFF. The CDR3 coding sequence is TGTGCCAGCAGTGAATTCGTCGATGGGCCCGAAGCTTTCTTT.

This clone was seen a single time. This chain connects TRBV2 to TRBJ2-7; a weak D match, TRBD2 (7 bases). The CDR3 covers 13 residues. Germline assignment: CDR1 SNHLY and CDR2 FYNNEI. The ends were cut back, 7 bases at V and 6 bases at J, with 16 bases in the middle. In DNA form, the CDR3 reads TGTGCCAGCACCGGAGGGGGGGCTCCCGAGCAGTACTTC. Its translation is CASTGGGAPEQYF.

This chain links TRBV5-1 with TRBJ1-1; D uncertain. The germline V gene encodes CDR1 SGHRS and CDR2 YFSETQ. Trimming stripped 1 base from V and 2 bases from J, with 12 bases between. This CDR3 has 15 amino acids. The CDR3 sequence is CASSLTQVVNTEAFF. The DNA of the CDR3 is TGCGCCAGCAGCTTGACCCAGGTTGTTAACACTGAAGCTTTCTTT.

The chain recombines TRBV28 with TRBJ1-2; possibly TRBD1 for D (5 bases). This CDR3 contains 12 residues. V was shortened by 8 bases and J by 7 bases, with 14 bases between the two germline ends. CDR1 and CDR2 from the germline V gene are MDHEN and SYDVKM. The CDR3 is CASSQDIAGYTF. Here the CDR3 DNA reads TGTGCCAGCTCCCAGGACATAGCTGGCTACACCTTC.

This chain links TRBV30 with TRBJ1-1; the D is unclear. V was shortened by 7 bases and J by 6 bases, with 15 bases between the two germline ends. Germline V gene data show CDR1 as GTSNPN and CDR2 as SVGIG (reference sequence). The CDR3 is 12 residues long. The CDR3 region is CASNARESEAFF. CDR3 sequence (DNA): TGTGCCTCGAACGCTCGGGAATCTGAAGCTTTCTTT. The whole variable domain, filled in from reference TRBV30 and TRBJ1-1, reads SQTIHQWPATLVQPVGSPLSLECTVEGTSNPNLYWYRQAAGRGLQLLFYSVGIGQISSEVPQNLSASRPQDRQFILSSKKLLLSDSGFYLCASNARESEAFFGQGTRLTVV.

V and J are TRBV9 and TRBJ2-3; TRBD2 aligns across 7 bases. CDR1 and CDR2 from the germline V gene are SGDLS and YYNGEE. After removal of 3 bases from V and 8 bases from J, the junction contained 12 bases not matched to a gene. This CDR3 has 15 residues. CDR3 in DNA: TGTGCCAGCAGCGACGGGCTAGCGGAACGAGGTACGCAGTATTTT. This translates into CASSDGLAERGTQYF.

The chain employs TRBV3-1 (or the pseudogene TRBV3-2) and TRBJ2-3, with 8 bases that match TRBD2. Germline CDR1 reads LGHDT; CDR2 reads YNNKEL (reference sequence). The CDR3 runs 18 residues. V gave up 0 bases and J gave up 3 bases; unmatched junction bases: 11. DNA for the CDR3: TGTGCCAGCAGCCAAGATCCTCATGTAGCGGGGTTTACAGATACGCAGTATTTT. It codes for CASSQDPHVAGFTDTQYF.

The table lists this clone with a count of one. The chain recombines TRBV2 with TRBJ1-5, with TRBD1 matching over 8 bases. Trimming at V came to 2 bases and at J to 1 base, leaving 16 bases not matched to a gene. This CDR3 is built from 20 residues. Germline loops: CDR1 SNHLY, CDR2 FYNNEI. The CDR3 loop reads CASSEWGSGGVIGSNQPQHF. The CDR3, as DNA: TGTGCCAGCAGTGAATGGGGGTCAGGGGGCGTTATTGGAAGCAATCAGCCCCAGCATTTT.

The genes are TRBV2 and TRBJ2-1, with TRBD2 matching 7 bases. Per the germline V gene, CDR1 is SNHLY and CDR2 is FYNNEI. Unmatched junction bases numbered 4, after V lost 7 bases and J lost 7 bases. The CDR3 is 12 amino acids. DNA of the CDR3: TGTGCCAGCAAGTCGGGGGGTAATGAGCAGTTCTTC. This encodes CASKSGGNEQFF.

The V gene is TRBV18, the J gene TRBJ1-2; 7 bases match TRBD1. This CDR3 contains 14 residues. The V segment lost 3 bases and the J segment 4 bases; nucleotides outside the gene matches: 5. Looked up from germline, CDR1 is KGHSH and CDR2 is LQKENI. This CDR3 is CASSPTGERYGYTF. The CDR3 DNA reads as TGTGCCAGCTCACCCACAGGGGAACGCTATGGCTACACCTTC.